The clone carrying this T cell receptor (beta chain) was counted a few times. TCRdb reanalysed the RT-PCR reads using MiXCR and keeps one entry per CDR3 protein. The sample has roughly 550,000 distinct CDR3 sequences, approximately 20% seen once. The data originate from a study of response to subunit inactivated influenza vaccine. With 8 bases clipped from V and 3 bases from J, the junction kept 7 bases outside the gene matches. The CDR3 sequence is 14 residues long. Germline loops: CDR1 SNHLY, CDR2 FYNNEI. These data were likewise used in another study, on T cells expressing NK-cell markers. As reported in that work: As the method of synthesis, 5'RACE template switching with UMIs yielded TCR beta cDNA.

Source: CD4+ T cells sorted from PBMCs, taken about 11 days after vaccination. The chain is built from TRBV2 and TRBJ2-5, with 9 bases aligning to TRBD1. The sequence was obtained from a man in his fifties who received an inactivated influenza vaccine. This CDR3 reads CASLLGQGEETQYF. CDR3 sequence (DNA): TGTGCCAGCTTATTGGGACAGGGAGAAGAGACCCAGTACTTC.